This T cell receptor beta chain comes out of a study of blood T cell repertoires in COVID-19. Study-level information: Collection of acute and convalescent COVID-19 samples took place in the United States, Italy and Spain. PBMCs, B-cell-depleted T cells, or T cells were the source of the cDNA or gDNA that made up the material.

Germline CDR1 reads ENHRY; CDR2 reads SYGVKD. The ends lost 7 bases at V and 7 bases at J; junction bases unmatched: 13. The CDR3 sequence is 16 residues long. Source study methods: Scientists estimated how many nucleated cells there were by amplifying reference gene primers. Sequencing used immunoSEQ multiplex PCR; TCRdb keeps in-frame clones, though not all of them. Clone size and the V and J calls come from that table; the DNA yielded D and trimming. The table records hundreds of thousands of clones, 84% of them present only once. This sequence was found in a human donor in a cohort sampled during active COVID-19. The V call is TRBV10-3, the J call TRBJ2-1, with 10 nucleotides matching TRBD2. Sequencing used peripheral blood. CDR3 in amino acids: CAITQDPGLARNEQFF. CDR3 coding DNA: TGTGCCATCACCCAAGATCCGGGACTAGCGAGGAATGAGCAGTTCTTC.